What follows is one TCR beta chain and its context. The antigen it recognizes is unknown. These data are taken from a study of cytomegalovirus exposure and HLA in healthy donors (dated by TCRdb to 2016 to 2017). At the level of the whole study: An earlier analysis of approximately 640 of the donors reported 250 to 350 Gb of sequence data and 100 million to 140 million unique TCR beta sequences from roughly 200 million T cells. About 300 gigabases of sequencing data and 80 million or so unique TCR sequences were included in an early release covering 550 to 800 HLA-typed donors. Among the roughly 410 genotyped donors, around 81% belonged to the genetic ancestry cluster associated with self-reported Caucasian donors. The study aimed to test whether cataloging public T cell receptors could reveal signatures of past pathogen exposure. The study profiled the T cell repertoires of about 640 subjects by immunosequencing and related them to cytomegalovirus serostatus. A separate validation cohort of 100 to 150 different subjects was used in addition to the approximately 700-subject first cohort. To predict cytomegalovirus infection status, the study combined high-throughput TCR immunosequencing, statistical association of individual TCRs with disease status, and machine learning. To study patterns of TCR occurrence, a later analysis re-analyzed previously published TCR beta repertoires from hundreds of donors and added high-resolution HLA genotyping. Rather than drawing on any new phenotypic data, the later analysis identified candidate immune exposures from TCR beta sequences and the way those sequences occurred across donors. To decide whether each TCR beta V gene segment behaved as functional or pseudogenic, an earlier analysis of some 600 of the donors relied on high-throughput TCR beta sequencing. Donor age, sex, ethnicity and CMV serostatus were collected together with the repertoire data. A later genetic analysis took genome-wide SNP genotypes for about 60% of the roughly 670 donors and used that subset as a discovery cohort. Every discovery cohort repertoire had been produced on one sequencing platform. HLA typing covered class I and class II loci at four-digit resolution. The number of donors typed differed by locus, with roughly 629-640 for A, B, C, DRB1 and DQB1, roughly 520 for DQA1, 600 to 610 for DPA1, and approximately 470 for DPB1. Because of strong linkage in the cohort, four or five DR-DQ haplotypes were treated as single units for association and clustering. On average, roughly 250,000 unique TCR beta nucleotide sequences were sequenced per donor among 398 genotyped donors of the cohort, with around 19% of those sequences being non-productive. Study-wide conclusions, independent of this receptor: A further reported finding was that TCR beta sequences accurately predicted the HLA-A and HLA-B alleles for most subjects in the first cohort. Because some donors lacked HLA typing at each locus, the association tests relied only on the typed subset. Compared with the roughly 600-donor mean, donors in an Asian-associated ancestry cluster had fewer N-insertions in productive TCRs, according to a later genetic analysis. Presence/absence analyses assumed roughly uniform sequencing depth across donors, an assumption that may not hold. In a later analysis, several top co-occurrence clusters were reported to appear linked to parvovirus B19, influenza, CMV and Epstein-Barr virus. The 87-base-pair reads could not distinguish some IMGT-functional V segments, including TRBV6-2 and TRBV6-3, so those segments were excluded. In a later analysis, 16,951 TCR beta sequences were associated with specific HLA alleles at a false discovery rate of 0.05. A few of the identified cytomegalovirus-associated TCR beta chains were confirmed in vitro to be specific for cytomegalovirus antigens. A group of highly shared sequence variants was considered likely to be a technical artifact of the sequencing pipeline. It was suggested by the authors that the approach could potentially be generalized to other disease states and immunological phenotypes. Linkage disequilibrium might explain the correlated functional status among segregating V segments, but an unknown experimental factor could not be excluded. In a later analysis, the rate of TCR association differed among HLA loci, with DRB1 alleles having the most associated TCRs and HLA-C alleles having the fewest. Most CMV-associated TCR beta chains appeared to be HLA-restricted in a later analysis, and the HLA associations seemed to be driven largely by CMV exposure. A later genetic analysis associated a missense DCLRE1C variant with V-gene and J-gene trimming of TCR beta chains, and an independent cohort replicated the association. The only immune exposure information available for the cohort was CMV serostatus. Broadly in line with IMGT annotations, most TCR beta V segments showed up in productive rearrangements about 87% or about 30% of the time in an earlier analysis of 587 of the donors. Strong co-occurrence of HLA alleles, especially DR and DQ, made assigning TCR associations to individual alleles difficult. While some public TCRs were present in many individuals, most TCR sequences turned up only very rarely across donors. The earlier analysis of about 600 of the donors excluded 15 to 20 rarely observed V segments, including chromosome 9 orphons, because counts were too low. The classifier was reported to diagnose cytomegalovirus status with high specificity and sensitivity in both the original and validation cohorts. In a later analysis, HLA-associated TCR beta chains were found to be more clonally expanded and to have lower generation probabilities than equally common non-associated chains. In this cohort, only TCR beta chains were sequenced, and detectable features were limited by the absence of alpha or paired-chain data. In the study, approximately 160 TCR beta chains were listed as associated with cytomegalovirus.

In total, 630 or so healthy bone marrow donors made up the cohort. At the time of sampling, all cohort members were nominally healthy, though unrecorded immune exposures were likely present. The donor was CMV seronegative and belonged to the group of 352 seronegative cohort members. A peripheral blood sample was collected from each donor, and TCR beta sequencing was performed on peripheral blood mononuclear cells. The Qiagen DNeasy Blood Extraction Kit was used to extract genomic DNA from the blood cell samples. V is trimmed back by 2 bases and J by 0 bases, and the junction contains 4 bases that no gene match accounts for. CDR1 is given as MNHEY and CDR2 as SMNVEV, both from the germline V gene (reference sequence). Including the terminal cysteine and phenylalanine, the CDR3 comprises 16 residues. Only the CDR3 DNA stays, 48 bases, in frame from base 1. Libraries came from the immunoSEQ multiplex PCR assay. For the multiplex PCR, a mixture combining 60 forward primers for TCR Vbeta segments and 13 reverse primers for TCR Jbeta segments was used. The CDR3 region of rearranged TCR beta genes was amplified from genomic DNA with a multiplex PCR assay. The amplified TCR beta libraries were sequenced on the Illumina HiSeq System as 87-base-pair reads. For the original study's pipeline: In a later analysis, some 80 million unique TCR beta chains were counted across the 650 to 750 repertoires, and roughly 11 million of these chains were shared by at least two donors. Raw reads were error-corrected and collapsed into unique sequences by a nearest-neighbor algorithm in which closely related sequences were merged to remove PCR and sequencing errors. CDR3 sequences were aligned to IMGT reference sequences to assign V, D and J gene segments. Each retained sequence needed at least a six-nucleotide match to both a V gene segment and a J gene segment. A rearrangement was called productive if the CDR3 had no stop codons and remained in frame with V and J, and every other rearrangement was called non-productive. CDR3 was defined according to IMGT convention as the region running from the second conserved V-encoded cysteine to the conserved J-encoded phenylalanine. The earlier analysis of a few hundred of the donors excluded any sequence lacking an unambiguous match to a single V gene segment. In an earlier analysis of 587 of the donors, V segments were called functional above 56.7% productive rearrangements and were called segregating when the between-donor standard deviation exceeded 5%. A statistical classification framework was developed to diagnose cytomegalovirus status using the catalog of TCR beta chain sequences. In a later analysis, V and J genes were assigned by comparing TCR nucleotide sequences against IMGT/GENE-DB human TR gene sequences. The TCRdist pipeline was used in a later analysis to assign CDR3 sequences and most-parsimonious VDJ recombination scenarios. A later analysis defined each TCR beta chain by its CDR3 amino acid sequence plus V-gene family, and excluded reads lacking a unique V-gene family. A later analysis removed 592 highly shared, low-generation-probability nucleotide sequences to deal with suspected cross-contamination and a sequencing artifact. In a later analysis, a clonal expansion index was calculated for each public chain from normalized within-repertoire ranks of inferred template counts. Generation probabilities in a later analysis came from a VDJ recombination model fitted to out-of-frame rearrangements, and those results were checked against IGoR. Hypergeometric tests were used in a later analysis to score TCR-TCR, TCR-HLA and TCR-CMV co-occurrence, with a repertoire-size bias correction applied to the TCR pairs. A later analysis estimated false discovery rates by permuting HLA or CMV assignments 20 times. A later analysis grouped co-occurring TCRs with DBSCAN, adding TCRdist sequence similarity when clustering within HLA-allele-positive subsets. For co-occurrence clustering, repertoires with fewer than 30,000 or more than 120,000 public chains were excluded, along with five repertoires with anomalous nucleotide sharing. TCRdb holds this immuneACCESS table with in-frame rearrangements only. Some clones are missing; in checked studies, unresolved V genes explain under half, and the rest has no known cause. That table furnishes V, J and clone size, whereas the DNA furnished D and trimming. This sample's table carries under 200,000 clones. 6.5% of the sample comes from the top ten.

The chain is assembled from TRBV27 and TRBJ1-5; a stretch of 7 junction bases matches TRBD1. The receptor was derived from a man aged 25 to 40 in good health and CMV-seronegative. Material: PBMCs. The bases read TGTGCCAGCAGTTTAATCGGGACAGATAGCAATCAGCCCCAGCATTTT. Translation gives CASSLIGTDSNQPQHF.